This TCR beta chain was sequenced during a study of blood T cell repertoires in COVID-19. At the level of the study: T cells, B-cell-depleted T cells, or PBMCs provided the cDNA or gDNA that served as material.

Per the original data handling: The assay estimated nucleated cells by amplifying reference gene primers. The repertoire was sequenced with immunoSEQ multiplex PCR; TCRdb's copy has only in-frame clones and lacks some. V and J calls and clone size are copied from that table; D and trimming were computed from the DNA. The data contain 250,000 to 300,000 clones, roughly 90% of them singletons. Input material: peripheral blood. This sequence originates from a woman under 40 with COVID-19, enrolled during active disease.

In DNA, the CDR3 is TGTGCCTCAAGTGGGACAGGAGCTAGCACAGATACGCAGTATTTT. This gives the protein CASSGTGASTDTQYF. The genes are TRBV19 and TRBJ2-3; 8 bases line up with TRBD1. V dropped 11 bases and J dropped 0; count of bases not matched to a gene: 10. Germline V gene lookup returns CDR1 LNHDA and CDR2 SQIVND (reference sequence). This CDR3 is built from 15 residues.